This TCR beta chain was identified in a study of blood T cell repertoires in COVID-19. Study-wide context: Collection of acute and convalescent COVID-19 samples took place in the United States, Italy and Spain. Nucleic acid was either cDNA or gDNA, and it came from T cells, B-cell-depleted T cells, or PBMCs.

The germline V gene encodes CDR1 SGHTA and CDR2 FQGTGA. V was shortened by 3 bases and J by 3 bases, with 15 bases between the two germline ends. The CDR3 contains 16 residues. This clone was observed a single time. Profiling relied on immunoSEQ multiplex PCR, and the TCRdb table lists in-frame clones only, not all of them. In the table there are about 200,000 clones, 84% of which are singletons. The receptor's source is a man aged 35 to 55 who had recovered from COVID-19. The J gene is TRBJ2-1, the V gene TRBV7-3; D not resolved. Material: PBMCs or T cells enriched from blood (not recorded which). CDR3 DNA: TGTGCCAGCAGCTTCAGTCCTCAGGCCCTCTACAATGAGCAGTTCTTC. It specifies CASSFSPQALYNEQFF.